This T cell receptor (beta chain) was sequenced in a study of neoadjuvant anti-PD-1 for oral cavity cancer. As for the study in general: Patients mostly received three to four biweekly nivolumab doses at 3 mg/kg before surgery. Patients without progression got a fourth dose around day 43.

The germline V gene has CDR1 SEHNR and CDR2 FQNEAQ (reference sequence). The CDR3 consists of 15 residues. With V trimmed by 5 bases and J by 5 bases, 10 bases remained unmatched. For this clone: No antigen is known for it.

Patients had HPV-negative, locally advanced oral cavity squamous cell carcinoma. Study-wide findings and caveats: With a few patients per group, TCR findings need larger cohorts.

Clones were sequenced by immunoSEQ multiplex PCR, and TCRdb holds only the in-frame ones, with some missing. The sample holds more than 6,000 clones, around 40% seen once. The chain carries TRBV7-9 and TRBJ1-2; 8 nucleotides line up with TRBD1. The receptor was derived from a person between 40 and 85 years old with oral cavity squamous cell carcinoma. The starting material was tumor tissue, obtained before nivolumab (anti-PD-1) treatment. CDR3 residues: CASSPRQGRGYGYTF. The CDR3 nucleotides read TGTGCCAGCAGCCCCCGACAGGGGAGAGGGTATGGCTACACCTTC.